A selection of T cell receptor beta chains follows, all from one sample in a study of blood T cell repertoires in COVID-19. Clones were read by immunoSEQ multiplex PCR, and TCRdb kept only the in-frame ones, dropping some. The repertoire holds roughly 150,000 clones, with approximately 80% as singletons. The sequenced sample consisted of peripheral blood. Receptor source: a woman older than 75 with COVID-19, enrolled during active disease. Both conserved end residues are part of each CDR3. The D gene is left open where the match is weak.

d_call	v_call	j_call	cdr3_aa
.	TRBV7-9	TRBJ2-7	CASSLAAGDEQYF
TRBD1	TRBV5-5	TRBJ1-1	CASSGTGLNTEAFF
TRBD1	TRBV18	TRBJ1-1	CASSLSDRVPEAFF
.	TRBV12-3/TRBV12-4	TRBJ1-2	CASSLGQGYTF
TRBD2	TRBV20-1	TRBJ2-3	CSASPRTSGRTDTQYF
.	TRBV5-1	TRBJ1-1	CASSLVRNTEAFF
.	TRBV7-2	TRBJ1-2	CASSPTAGYFYGYTF
TRBD1	TRBV27	TRBJ1-6	CATSGGSGSAHSPLHF
.	TRBV6-5	TRBJ1-4	CASSSSGQTNEKLFF
.	TRBV7-6	TRBJ1-1	CASSLTGTGTEAFF
TRBD2	TRBV24-1	TRBJ2-1	CATSDWGGSNEQFF
.	TRBV18	TRBJ2-5	CASSPFTGEETQYF
TRBD1	TRBV24-1	TRBJ2-5	CATSQQGSETQYF
TRBD1	TRBV11-2	TRBJ1-1	CASSLSPRGQVDTEAFF
.	TRBV2	TRBJ2-7	CASRQTYEQYF
.	TRBV21-1	TRBJ2-5	CASSSPRGGETQYF
TRBD2	TRBV7-9	TRBJ2-1	CASSPGTSGRAIRFF
TRBD1	TRBV18	TRBJ1-2	CASSPVTGGASYTF
.	TRBV2	TRBJ1-1	CASTLEARASTEAFF
TRBD1	TRBV6-6	TRBJ1-5	CASSREPRGSNQPQHF
.	TRBV5-4	TRBJ2-4	CASSLAAMGAVDIQYF
TRBD1	TRBV5-5	TRBJ1-2	CASRYTGQGSYGYTF
.	TRBV28	TRBJ2-5	CASSLGANGETQYF
.	TRBV4-1	TRBJ1-5	CASSQEPGNQPQHF
.	TRBV6-2/TRBV6-3	TRBJ1-3	CASSQTPSWTIYF